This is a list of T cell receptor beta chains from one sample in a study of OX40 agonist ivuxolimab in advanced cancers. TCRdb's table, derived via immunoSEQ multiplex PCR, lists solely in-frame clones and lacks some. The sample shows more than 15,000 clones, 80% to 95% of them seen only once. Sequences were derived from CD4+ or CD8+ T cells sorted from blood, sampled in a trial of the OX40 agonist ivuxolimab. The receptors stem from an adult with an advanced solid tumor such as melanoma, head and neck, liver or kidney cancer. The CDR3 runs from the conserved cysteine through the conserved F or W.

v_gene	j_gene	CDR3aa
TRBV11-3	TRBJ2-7	CASSLGQDYEQYF
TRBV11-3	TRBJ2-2	CASKVNTGELFF
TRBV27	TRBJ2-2	CASSFGGIAGELFF
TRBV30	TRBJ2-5	CSGSGIRETQYF
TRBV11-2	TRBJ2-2	CATSTPGHYTGELFF
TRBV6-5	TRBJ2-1	CASSHGQNNEQFF
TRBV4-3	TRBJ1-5	CASSQEVTGGKYSNQPQHF
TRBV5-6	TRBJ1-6	CASSLGPNGNSPLHF
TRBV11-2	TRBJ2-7	CASSLVFGGRAYEQYF
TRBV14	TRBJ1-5	CASSQAFGQPQHF
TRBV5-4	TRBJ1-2	CASSLKGFKVRGYTF
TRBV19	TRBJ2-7	CASSFAGSRTYEQYF
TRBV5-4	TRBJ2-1	CASSLVVPNEQFF
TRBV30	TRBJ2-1	CAWSPKGLVEQFF
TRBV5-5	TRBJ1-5	CASSSQGAGNQPQHF
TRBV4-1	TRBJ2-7	CASSPGLAGPEQYF
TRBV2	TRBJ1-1	CASSPPGQGDTEAFF
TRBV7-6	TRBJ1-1	CASSLATGGGFSEAFF
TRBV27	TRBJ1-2	CASSGDRVFGYTF
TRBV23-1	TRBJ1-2	CASTSPGGSNYGYTF
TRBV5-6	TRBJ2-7	CASRRLPAGGYHEQYF
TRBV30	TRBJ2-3	CACYKSGTGDTQYF
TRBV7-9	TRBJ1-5	CASSFGESNQPQHF
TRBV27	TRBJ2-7	CASSAGTVYEQYF
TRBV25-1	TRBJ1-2	CASSEWGHGYTF
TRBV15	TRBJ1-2	CATSPRGGEFYGYTF
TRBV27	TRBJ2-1	CASRSPVSYSYNEQFF
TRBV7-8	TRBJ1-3	CASSLWVNEDTIYF
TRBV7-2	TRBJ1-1	CASSARDTEAFF
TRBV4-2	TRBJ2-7	CASSLGSSLWEQYF
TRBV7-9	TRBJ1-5	CASSPGQFGNQPQHF
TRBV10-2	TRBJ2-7	CASGLGGPYEQYF
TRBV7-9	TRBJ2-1	CASSYGTSGSNEQFF
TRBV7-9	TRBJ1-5	CASSDRPSNQPQHF
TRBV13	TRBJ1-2	CASSVEGARSYGYTF
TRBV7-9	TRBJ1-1	CASSLQGGTEAFF
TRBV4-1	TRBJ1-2	CASSQATGDYGYTF
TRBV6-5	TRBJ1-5	CASSYEGVGDQPQHF
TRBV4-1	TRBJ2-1	CASSRDYHNEQFF
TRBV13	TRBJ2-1	CASSTWTSGIADEQFF
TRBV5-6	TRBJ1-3	CASSADRDVDTIYF
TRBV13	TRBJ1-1	CASSLARLRTEAFF
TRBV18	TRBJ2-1	CASSPGVNMEQFF
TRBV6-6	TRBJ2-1	CASSHGQNNEQFF
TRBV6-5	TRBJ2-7	CASSYSQHYEQYF
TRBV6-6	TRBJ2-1	CASSFPEQFF
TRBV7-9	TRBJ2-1	CASSPRTSGRGNNEQFF
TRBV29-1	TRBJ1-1	CSVGGGRDFYTEAFF
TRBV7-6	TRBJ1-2	CASSPTVYTDNYGYTF
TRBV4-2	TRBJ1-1	CASSLGSNTEAFF
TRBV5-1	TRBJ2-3	CASNGTDTQYF
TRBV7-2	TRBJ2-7	CASSPRLAGAGYEQYF
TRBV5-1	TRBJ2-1	CASSTTSGTVNEQFF
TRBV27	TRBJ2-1	CASSLGSSARSEQFF
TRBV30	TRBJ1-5	CAWSSGLNNQPQHF
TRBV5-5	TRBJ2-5	CASSLERTSGRATETQYF
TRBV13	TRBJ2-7	CASSSTSVGPYEQYF
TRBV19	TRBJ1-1	CASSYSVNTEAFF
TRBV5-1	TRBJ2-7	CASRGGSPGTSGDEQYF